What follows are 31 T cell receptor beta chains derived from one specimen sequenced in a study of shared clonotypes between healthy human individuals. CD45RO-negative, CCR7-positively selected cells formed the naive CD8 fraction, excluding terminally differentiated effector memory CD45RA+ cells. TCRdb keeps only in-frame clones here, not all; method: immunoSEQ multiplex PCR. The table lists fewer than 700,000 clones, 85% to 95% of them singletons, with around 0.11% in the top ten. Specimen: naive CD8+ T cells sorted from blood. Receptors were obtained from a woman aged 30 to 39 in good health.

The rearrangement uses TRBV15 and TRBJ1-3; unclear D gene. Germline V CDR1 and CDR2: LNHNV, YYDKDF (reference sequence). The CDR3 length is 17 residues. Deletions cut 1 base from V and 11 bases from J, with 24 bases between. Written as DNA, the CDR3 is TGTGCCACCAGCAGAGGATGGCTGCTAACTGAAAGTCACGCCATATATTTT. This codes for CATSRGWLLTESHAIYF.

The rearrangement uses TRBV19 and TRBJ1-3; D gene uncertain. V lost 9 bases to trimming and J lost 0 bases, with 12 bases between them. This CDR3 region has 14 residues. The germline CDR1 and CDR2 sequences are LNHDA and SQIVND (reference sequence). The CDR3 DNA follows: TGTGCCAGCCTTGGAGTGAGCTCTGGAAACACCATATATTTT. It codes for CASLGVSSGNTIYF.

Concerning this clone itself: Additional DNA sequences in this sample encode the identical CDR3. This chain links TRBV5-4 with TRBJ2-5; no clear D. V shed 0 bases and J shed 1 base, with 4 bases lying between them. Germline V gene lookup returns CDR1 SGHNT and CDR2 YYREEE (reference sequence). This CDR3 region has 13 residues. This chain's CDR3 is CASSLEAQETQYF. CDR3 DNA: TGTGCCAGCAGCTTGGAAGCCCAAGAGACCCAGTACTTC. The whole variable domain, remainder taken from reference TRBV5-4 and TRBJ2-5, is ETGVTQSPTHLIKTRGQQVTLRCSSQSGHNTVSWYQQALGQGPQFIFQYYREEENGRGNFPPRFSGLQFPNYSSELNVNALELDDSALYLCASSLEAQETQYFGPGTRLLVL.

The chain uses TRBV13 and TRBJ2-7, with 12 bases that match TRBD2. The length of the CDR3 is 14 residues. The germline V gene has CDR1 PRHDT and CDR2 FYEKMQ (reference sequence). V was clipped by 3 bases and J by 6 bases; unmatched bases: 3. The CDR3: CASSLGLAGVEQYF. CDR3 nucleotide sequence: TGTGCCAGCAGCTTGGGACTAGCGGGTGTCGAGCAGTACTTC.

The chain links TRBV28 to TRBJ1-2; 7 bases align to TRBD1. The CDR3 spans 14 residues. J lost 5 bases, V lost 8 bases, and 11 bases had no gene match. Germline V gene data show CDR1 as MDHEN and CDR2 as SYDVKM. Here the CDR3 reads CASLTDRLTYGYTF. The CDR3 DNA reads TGTGCCAGCCTGACGGACAGGCTGACTTATGGCTACACCTTC.

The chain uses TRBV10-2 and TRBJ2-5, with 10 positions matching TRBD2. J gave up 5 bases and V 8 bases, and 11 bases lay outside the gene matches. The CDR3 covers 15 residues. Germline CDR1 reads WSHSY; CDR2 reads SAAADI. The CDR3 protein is CASRGLSGRVETQYF. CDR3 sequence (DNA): TGCGCCAGCCGAGGGCTGAGCGGGAGGGTGGAGACCCAGTACTTC.

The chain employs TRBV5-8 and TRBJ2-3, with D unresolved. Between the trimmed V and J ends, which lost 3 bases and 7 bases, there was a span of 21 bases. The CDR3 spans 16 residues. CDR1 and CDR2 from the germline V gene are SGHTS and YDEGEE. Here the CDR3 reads CASSSPRARNGNTQYF. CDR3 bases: TGTGCCAGCAGCTCGCCTCGGGCCCGCAATGGGAATACGCAGTATTTT. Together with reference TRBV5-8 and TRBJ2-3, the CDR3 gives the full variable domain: EAGVTQSPTHLIKTRGQQATLRCSPISGHTSVYWYQQALGLGLQFLLWYDEGEERNRGNFPPRFSGRQFPNYSSELNVNALELEDSALYLCASSSPRARNGNTQYFGPGTRLTVL.

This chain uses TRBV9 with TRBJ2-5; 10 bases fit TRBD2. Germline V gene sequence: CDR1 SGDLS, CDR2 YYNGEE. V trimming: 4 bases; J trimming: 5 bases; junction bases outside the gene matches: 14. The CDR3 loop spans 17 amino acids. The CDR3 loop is CASSPTRSGRASETQYF. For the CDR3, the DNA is TGTGCCAGCAGCCCAACCCGCAGCGGGAGGGCTTCTGAGACCCAGTACTTC. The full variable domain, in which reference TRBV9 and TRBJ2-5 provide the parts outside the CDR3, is DSGVTQTPKHLITATGQRVTLRCSPRSGDLSVYWYQQSLDQGLQFLIQYYNGEERAKGNILERFSAQQFPDLHSELNLSSLELGDSALYFCASSPTRSGRASETQYFGPGTRLLVL.

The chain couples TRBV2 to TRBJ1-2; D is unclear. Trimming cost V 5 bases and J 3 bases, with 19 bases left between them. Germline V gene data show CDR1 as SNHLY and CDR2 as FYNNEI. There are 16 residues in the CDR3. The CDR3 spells CASSPLDRREYYGYTF. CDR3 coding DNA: TGTGCCAGCAGTCCTCTTGACCGTAGGGAATACTATGGCTACACCTTC.

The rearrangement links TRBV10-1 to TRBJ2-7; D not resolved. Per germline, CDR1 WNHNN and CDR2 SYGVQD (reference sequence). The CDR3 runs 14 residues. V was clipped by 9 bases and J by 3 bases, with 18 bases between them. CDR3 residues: CARPERLSNYEQYF. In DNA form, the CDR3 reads TGCGCCAGACCTGAAAGGCTGTCGAACTACGAGCAGTACTTC.

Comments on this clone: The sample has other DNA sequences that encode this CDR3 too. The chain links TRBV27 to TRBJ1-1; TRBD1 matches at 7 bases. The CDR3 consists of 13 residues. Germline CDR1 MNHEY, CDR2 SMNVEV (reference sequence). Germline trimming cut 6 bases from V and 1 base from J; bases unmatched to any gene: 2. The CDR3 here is CASRTGRNTEAFF. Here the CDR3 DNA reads TGTGCCAGCAGGACAGGGAGGAACACTGAAGCTTTCTTT.

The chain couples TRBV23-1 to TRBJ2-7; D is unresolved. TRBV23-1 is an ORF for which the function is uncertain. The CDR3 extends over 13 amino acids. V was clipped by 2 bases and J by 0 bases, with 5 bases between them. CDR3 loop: CASSQGNSYEQYF. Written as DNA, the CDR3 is TGCGCCAGCAGTCAAGGGAACTCCTACGAGCAGTACTTC.

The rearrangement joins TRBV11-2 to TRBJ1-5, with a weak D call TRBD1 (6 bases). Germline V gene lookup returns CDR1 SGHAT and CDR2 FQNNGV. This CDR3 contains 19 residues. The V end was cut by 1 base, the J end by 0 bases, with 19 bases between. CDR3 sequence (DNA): TGTGCCAGCAGCTTAGGGTCGACAGGTTTTTTCTATAGCAATCAGCCCCAGCATTTT. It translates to CASSLGSTGFFYSNQPQHF.

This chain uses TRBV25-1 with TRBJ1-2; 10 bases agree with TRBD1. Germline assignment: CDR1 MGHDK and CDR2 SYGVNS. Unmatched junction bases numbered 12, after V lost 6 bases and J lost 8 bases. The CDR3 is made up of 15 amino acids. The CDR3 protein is CASREPRDRGWGYTF. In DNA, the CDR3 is TGTGCCAGCAGGGAGCCCCGGGACAGGGGATGGGGCTACACCTTC.

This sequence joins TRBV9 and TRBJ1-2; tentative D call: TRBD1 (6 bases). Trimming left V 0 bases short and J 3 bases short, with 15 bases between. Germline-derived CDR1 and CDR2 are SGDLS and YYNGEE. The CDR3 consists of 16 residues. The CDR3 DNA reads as TGTGCCAGCAGCGTAGAGGCCGGGGGGCCGTACTATGGCTACACCTTC. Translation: CASSVEAGGPYYGYTF.

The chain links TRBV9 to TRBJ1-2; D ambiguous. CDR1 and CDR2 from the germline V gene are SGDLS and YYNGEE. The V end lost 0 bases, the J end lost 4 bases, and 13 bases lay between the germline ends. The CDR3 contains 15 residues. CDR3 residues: CASSVAQQKPYGYTF. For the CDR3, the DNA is TGTGCCAGCAGCGTAGCACAGCAAAAACCCTATGGCTACACCTTC.

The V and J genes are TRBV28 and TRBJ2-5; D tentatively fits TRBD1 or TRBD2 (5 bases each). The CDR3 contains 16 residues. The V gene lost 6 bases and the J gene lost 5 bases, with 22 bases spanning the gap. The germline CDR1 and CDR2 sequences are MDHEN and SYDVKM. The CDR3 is CASRERRDAGTETQYF. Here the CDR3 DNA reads TGTGCCAGCAGAGAAAGAAGGGACGCCGGGACGGAGACCCAGTACTTC.

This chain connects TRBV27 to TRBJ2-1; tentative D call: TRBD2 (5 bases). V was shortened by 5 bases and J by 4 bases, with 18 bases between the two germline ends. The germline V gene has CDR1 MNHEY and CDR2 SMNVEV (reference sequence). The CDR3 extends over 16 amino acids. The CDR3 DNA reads TGTGCCAGCAGTCAACTGGCGGGTCCCTTATACAATGAGCAGTTCTTC. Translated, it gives CASSQLAGPLYNEQFF.

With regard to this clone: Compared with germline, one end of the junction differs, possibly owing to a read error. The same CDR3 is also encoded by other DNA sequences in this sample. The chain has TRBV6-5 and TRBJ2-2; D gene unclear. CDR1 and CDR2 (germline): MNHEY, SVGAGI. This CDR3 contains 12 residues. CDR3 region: CASSYSPGELFF. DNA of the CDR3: TGTGCCAGCAGCTACTCCCCCGGGGAGCTGTTTTTT.

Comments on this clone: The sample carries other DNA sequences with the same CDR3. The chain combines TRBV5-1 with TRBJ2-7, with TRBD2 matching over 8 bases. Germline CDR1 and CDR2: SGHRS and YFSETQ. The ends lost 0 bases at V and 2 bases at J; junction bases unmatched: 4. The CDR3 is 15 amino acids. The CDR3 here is CASSLAAGGPYEQYF. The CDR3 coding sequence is TGCGCCAGCAGCTTGGCCGCGGGAGGACCCTACGAGCAGTACTTC.

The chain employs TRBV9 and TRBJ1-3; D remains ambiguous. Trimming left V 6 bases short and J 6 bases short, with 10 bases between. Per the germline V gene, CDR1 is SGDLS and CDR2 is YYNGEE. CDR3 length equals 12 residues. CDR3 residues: CASTGDANTIYF. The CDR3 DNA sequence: TGTGCCAGCACGGGTGATGCAAACACCATATATTTT.

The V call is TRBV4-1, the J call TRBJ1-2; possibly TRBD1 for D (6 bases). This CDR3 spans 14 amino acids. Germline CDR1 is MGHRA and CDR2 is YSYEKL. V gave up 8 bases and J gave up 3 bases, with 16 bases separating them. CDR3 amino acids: CASSREGEDYGYTF. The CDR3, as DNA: TGCGCCAGCTCCCGAGAGGGGGAGGACTATGGCTACACCTTC.

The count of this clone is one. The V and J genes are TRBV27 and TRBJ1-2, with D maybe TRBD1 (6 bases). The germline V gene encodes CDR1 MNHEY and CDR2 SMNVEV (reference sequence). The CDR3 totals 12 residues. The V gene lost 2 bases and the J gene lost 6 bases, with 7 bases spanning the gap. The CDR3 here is CASSLTGNGYTF. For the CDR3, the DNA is TGTGCCAGCAGTTTAACAGGGAATGGCTACACCTTC.

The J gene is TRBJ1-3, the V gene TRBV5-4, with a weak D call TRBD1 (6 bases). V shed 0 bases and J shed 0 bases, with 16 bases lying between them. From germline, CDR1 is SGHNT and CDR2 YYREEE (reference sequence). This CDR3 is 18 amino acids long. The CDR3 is CASSLGGGSHVSGNTIYF. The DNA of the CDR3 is TGTGCCAGCAGCTTGGGGGGGGGCAGTCATGTCTCTGGAAACACCATATATTTT.

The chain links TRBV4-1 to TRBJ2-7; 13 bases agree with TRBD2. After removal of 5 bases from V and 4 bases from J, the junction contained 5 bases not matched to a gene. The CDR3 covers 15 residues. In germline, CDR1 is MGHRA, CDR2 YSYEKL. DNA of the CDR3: TGCGCCAGCAGCACCCGGACTAGCGGGGGTTACGAGCAGTACTTC. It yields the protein CASSTRTSGGYEQYF.

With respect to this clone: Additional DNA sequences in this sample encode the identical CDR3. CDR3 sequence reads: CASSISGSYGYTF. CDR3 nucleotides: TGTGCCAGTAGTATCTCGGGATCTTATGGCTACACCTTC. The gene calls are TRBV19 and TRBJ1-2; D gene uncertain. Germline CDR1 is LNHDA and CDR2 is SQIVND (reference sequence). The V and J ends lost 3 bases and 5 bases respectively, with 10 bases between them. CDR3 size: 13 residues. The entire variable domain, with the rest obtained from reference TRBV19 and TRBJ1-2, is as follows: DGGITQSPKYLFRKEGQNVTLSCEQNLNHDAMYWYRQDPGQGLRLIYYSQIVNDFQKGDIAEGYSVSREKKESFPLTVTSAQKNPTAFYLCASSISGSYGYTFGSGTRLTVV.

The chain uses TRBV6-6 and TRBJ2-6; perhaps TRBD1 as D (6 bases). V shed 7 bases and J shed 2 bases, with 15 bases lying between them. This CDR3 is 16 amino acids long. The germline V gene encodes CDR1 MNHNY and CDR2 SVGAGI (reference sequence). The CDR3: CASNQGGRAGANVLTF. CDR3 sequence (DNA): TGTGCCAGCAACCAAGGGGGTAGGGCTGGGGCCAACGTCCTGACTTTC.

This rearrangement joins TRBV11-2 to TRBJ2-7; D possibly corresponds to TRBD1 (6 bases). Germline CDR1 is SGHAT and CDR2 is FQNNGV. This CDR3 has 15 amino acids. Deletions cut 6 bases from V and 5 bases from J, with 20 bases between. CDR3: CASSPASGTFDEQYF. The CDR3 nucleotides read TGTGCCAGCAGTCCCGCATCCGGGACATTCGACGAGCAGTACTTC.

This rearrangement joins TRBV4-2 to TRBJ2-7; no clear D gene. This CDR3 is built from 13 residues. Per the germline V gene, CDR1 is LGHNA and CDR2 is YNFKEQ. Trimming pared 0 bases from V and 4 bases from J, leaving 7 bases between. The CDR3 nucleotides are TGTGCCAGCAGCCAAGATAGCAATTACGAGCAGTACTTC. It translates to CASSQDSNYEQYF.

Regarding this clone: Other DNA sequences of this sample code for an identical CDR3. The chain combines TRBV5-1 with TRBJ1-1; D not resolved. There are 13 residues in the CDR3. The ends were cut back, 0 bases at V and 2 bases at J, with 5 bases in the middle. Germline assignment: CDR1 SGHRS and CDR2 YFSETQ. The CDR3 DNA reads TGCGCCAGCAGCTTGGGGTCCAACACTGAAGCTTTCTTT. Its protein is CASSLGSNTEAFF.

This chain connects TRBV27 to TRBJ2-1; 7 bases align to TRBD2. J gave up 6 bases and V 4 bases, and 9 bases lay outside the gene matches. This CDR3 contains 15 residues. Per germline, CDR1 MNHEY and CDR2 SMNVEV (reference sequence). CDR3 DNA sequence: TGTGCCAGCAGTTATGGACTAGTTGAAGGCAATGAGCAGTTCTTC. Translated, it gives CASSYGLVEGNEQFF.